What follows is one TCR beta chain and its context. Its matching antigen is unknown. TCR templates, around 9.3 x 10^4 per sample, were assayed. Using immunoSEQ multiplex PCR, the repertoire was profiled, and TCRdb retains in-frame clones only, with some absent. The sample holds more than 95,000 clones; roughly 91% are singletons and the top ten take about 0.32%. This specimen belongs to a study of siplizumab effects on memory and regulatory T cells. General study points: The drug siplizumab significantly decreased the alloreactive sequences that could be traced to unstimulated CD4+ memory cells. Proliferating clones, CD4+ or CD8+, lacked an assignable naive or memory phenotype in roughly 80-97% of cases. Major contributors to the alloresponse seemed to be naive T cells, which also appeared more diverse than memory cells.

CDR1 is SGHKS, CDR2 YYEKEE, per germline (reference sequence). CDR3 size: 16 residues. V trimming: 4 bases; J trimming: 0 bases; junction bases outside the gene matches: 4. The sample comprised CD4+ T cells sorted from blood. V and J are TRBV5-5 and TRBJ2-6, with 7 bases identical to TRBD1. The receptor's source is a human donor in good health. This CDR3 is CASSRQGDSGANVLTF. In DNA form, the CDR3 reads TGTGCCAGCAGCCGACAGGGAGACTCTGGGGCCAACGTCCTGACTTTC.